What follows describes a single TCR beta chain. Original processing methods: Reference gene primer amplification gave estimated nucleated cell counts. Profiling relied on immunoSEQ multiplex PCR, and the TCRdb table lists in-frame clones only, not all of them. V, J and clone size are those of that table, while D and trimming were read from the DNA. The sample has 200,000 to 250,000 clones; 92% are singletons. The data were obtained in a study of blood T cell repertoires in COVID-19. Study information: Researchers got acute and convalescent COVID-19 samples from the United States, Italy and Spain. PBMCs, B-cell-depleted T cells, or T cells provided the cDNA or gDNA that made up the material.

Germline CDR1 MNHEY, CDR2 SMNVEV (reference sequence). The CDR3 runs 15 residues. Trimming took off 3 bases at V and 4 bases at J, with 12 bases between the two ends. It was during active infection that Seattle patients were enrolled and then longitudinally followed. The specimen was peripheral blood. The chain is built from TRBV27 and TRBJ1-4; D unclear. The TCR originated in a man aged 25 to 45 with COVID-19, enrolled during active disease. DNA of the CDR3: TGTGCCAGCAGTTTTTCCCGCGGGTTTAATGAAAAACTGTTTTTT. Its translation: CASSFSRGFNEKLFF.